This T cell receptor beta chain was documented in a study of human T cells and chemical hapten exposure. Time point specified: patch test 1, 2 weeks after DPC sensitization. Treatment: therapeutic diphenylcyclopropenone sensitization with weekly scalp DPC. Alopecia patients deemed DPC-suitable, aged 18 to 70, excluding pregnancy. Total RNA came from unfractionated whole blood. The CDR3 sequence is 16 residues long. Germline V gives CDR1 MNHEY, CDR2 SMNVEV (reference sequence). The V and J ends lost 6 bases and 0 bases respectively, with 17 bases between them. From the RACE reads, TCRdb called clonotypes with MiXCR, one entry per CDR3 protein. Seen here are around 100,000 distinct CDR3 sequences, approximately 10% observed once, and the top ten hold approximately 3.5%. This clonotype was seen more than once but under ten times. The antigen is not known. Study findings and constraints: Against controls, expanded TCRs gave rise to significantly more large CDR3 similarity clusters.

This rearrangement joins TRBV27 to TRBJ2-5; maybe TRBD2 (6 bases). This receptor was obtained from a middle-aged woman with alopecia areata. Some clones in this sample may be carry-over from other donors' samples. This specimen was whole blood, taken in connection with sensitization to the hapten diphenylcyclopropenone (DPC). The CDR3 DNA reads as TGTGCCAGCAGGACCTCCGGGACTGGAAACCAAGAGACCCAGTACTTC. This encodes CASRTSGTGNQETQYF.